What follows describes a single T cell receptor (beta chain). Its antigen is unidentified. Sequencing used immunoSEQ multiplex PCR; TCRdb keeps in-frame clones, though not all of them. Of around 1.5 million clones in the sample, about 98% were seen once. V lost 2 bases to trimming and J lost 5 bases; unmatched junction nucleotides: 9. The CDR3 length is 14 residues. The V gene's germline CDR1 is SQVTM and CDR2 ANQGSEA. The entry originates in a study of shared clonotypes between healthy human individuals. Study-level findings and limits: When naive CD4 clonotypes were compared across several donors, 5% to 5.5% were shared.

The rearrangement links TRBV29-1 to TRBJ2-7; 7 positions agree with TRBD2. The sequencing input was naive CD4+ T cells sorted from blood. Regarding subset: CD45RA+ positively selected. The source is a man aged 25-40 years in good health. The CDR3 reads CSVEKAGVINEQYF. For the CDR3, the DNA is TGCAGCGTTGAAAAGGCGGGAGTCATTAACGAGCAGTACTTC.